This is a list of T cell receptor beta chains from one sample in a study of cytomegalovirus exposure and HLA in healthy donors. Clones were read by immunoSEQ multiplex PCR, and TCRdb kept only the in-frame ones, dropping some. This sample has some 120,000 clones, with around three quarters found just once. Sequenced input: PBMCs. These receptors came from a female donor in good health and CMV-seronegative. CDR3s include the opening cysteine and the closing phenylalanine or tryptophan. A D gene is named only where the DNA matches it firmly. Clone size is stated in some rows and not others, as once, few, many or a class when expanded.

few TRBJ2-1 TRBV7-3 - TGTGCCAGCAGCTTACAAGTTGTAAGCGGTAGCTCCTACAATGAGCAGTTCTTC CASSLQVVSGSSYNEQFF
- TRBJ1-4 TRBV18 TRBD1 TGTGCCAGCTCGCCCCAGGGGGCTAATTATGAAAAACTGTTTTTT CASSPQGANYEKLFF
once TRBJ1-4 TRBV7-9 - TGTGCCAGCAGCTTACCGCAGGGTGGGGGGACAACTAATGAAAAACTGTTTTTT CASSLPQGGGTTNEKLFF
- TRBJ2-3 TRBV20-1 - TGCAGTGCTCCCCGGACAGATACGCAGTATTTT CSAPRTDTQYF
few TRBJ1-6 TRBV12-5 - TGTGCTAGGCCTAGAGGGAAGCCACCCCTCCACTTT CARPRGKPPLHF
- TRBJ2-1 TRBV27 TRBD2 TGTGCCAGCAGGGGACTAGCGGGAGTTAATGAGCAGTTCTTC CASRGLAGVNEQFF
- TRBJ1-1 TRBV5-6 - TGTGCCAGCAGCTGGCAGGGAGGTGTGAACACTGAAGCTTTCTTT CASSWQGGVNTEAFF
few TRBJ2-5 TRBV4-2 - TGTGCCAGCAGCTCAACAGGGGAGACCCAGTACTTC CASSSTGETQYF
- TRBJ1-1 TRBV18 TRBD1 TGTGCCAGCTCACGGGACAGCATGAACACTGAAGCTTTCTTT CASSRDSMNTEAFF
- TRBJ2-3 TRBV27 - TGTGCCAGCAGAAATGCGGTGGATACGCAGTATTTT CASRNAVDTQYF
once TRBJ1-1 TRBV5-4 - TGTGCCAGCAGCAGGGGGGGGGTGAGCACTGAAGCTTTCTTT CASSRGGVSTEAFF
- TRBJ1-1 TRBV4-1 - TGCGCCAGCAGCCCCGCGCACAGGAACACTGAAGCTTTCTTT CASSPAHRNTEAFF
few TRBJ1-2 TRBV11-1 - TGTGCCAGCAGCGCCCGACAGAAGGGCTACACCTTC CASSARQKGYTF
- TRBJ2-4 TRBV5-1 - TGCGCCAGCAGCTCTGAGGACTTGGGAGGCATTCAGTACTTC CASSSEDLGGIQYF
- TRBJ2-2 TRBV28 TRBD1 TGTGCCAGCAGTCACCGGGACAGGGGGAAGCCGACGGGTACCGGGGAGCTGTTTTTT CASSHRDRGKPTGTGELFF
- TRBJ2-5 TRBV13 TRBD2 TGTGCCAGCAGTCTCGGGAGGGGAGGGGAGACCCAGTACTTC CASSLGRGGETQYF
- TRBJ2-5 TRBV4-1 - TGCGCCAGCAGCCAAGTGTCAGGGCATGAGAAGACCCAGTACTTC CASSQVSGHEKTQYF
- TRBJ2-6 TRBV2 TRBD1 TGTGCCAGCAGCGGACAGGGGAGGGCCAACGTCCTGACTTTC CASSGQGRANVLTF
- TRBJ2-7 TRBV7-9 TRBD2 TGTGCCAGCAGCTTAATGGGAGGGCCCTACGAGCAGTACTTC CASSLMGGPYEQYF
- TRBJ2-2 TRBV5-1 - TGCGCCAGCAGCTTTCCAAACACCGGGGAGCTGTTTTTT CASSFPNTGELFF
- TRBJ2-5 TRBV5-1 - TGCGCCAGCACCGACGGGACTCAGAATATAGGGACCCAGTACTTC CASTDGTQNIGTQYF
- TRBJ2-7 TRBV28 - TGTGCCAGCAGTTCCCTTTGGGCGAGCTCCTACGAGCAGTACTTC CASSSLWASSYEQYF
- TRBJ1-1 TRBV29-1 - TGCAGCGTTGCAGGGGCACAAACGGTGAACACTGAAGCTTTCTTT CSVAGAQTVNTEAFF
- TRBJ1-5 TRBV4-1 - TGCGCCAGCAGCCAAGGGAGAGGAGGGCGGCAGCCCCAGCATTTT CASSQGRGGRQPQHF
- TRBJ2-7 TRBV2 - TGTGCCAGCAGTGCTAATCCTAGCTCCTACGAGCAGTACTTC CASSANPSSYEQYF